This T cell receptor beta chain comes out of a study of blood T cells in healthy people across ages. Alongside a J-beta primer mix, a sample-barcoded 5' primer served in a second PCR lasting about 7 to 11 cycles. TCRdb passed the 5' RACE reads through MiXCR, listing each CDR3 protein once. The profile shows roughly 410,000 distinct CDR3 sequences, roughly half of them singletons. The junction had 5 bases not matched to a gene; V was cut back by 6 bases and J by 1 base. This CDR3 is 15 amino acids long. Germline CDR1 is SGHAT and CDR2 is FQDESV (reference sequence). Broader study findings: Older age coincided with a roughly linear decline in TCR beta diversity per million T cells.

About this clonotype: Its specificity is not known.

The TCR was taken from a man aged 55 to 70 in good health. The gene calls are TRBV11-1 and TRBJ2-7; 11 bases agree with TRBD2. The material sequenced was blood. CDR3 sequence: CASRTASGGSYEQYF. CDR3 nucleotide sequence: TGTGCCAGCAGGACCGCTAGCGGGGGGTCCTACGAGCAGTACTTC.